Below, 8 T cell receptor beta chains from the same sample are listed, as sequenced in a study of CXCR3-negative and CXCR3-positive naive CD8 T cells (dated by TCRdb to between 2018 and 2020). Data came from a NextSeq 550. The Human TCR Profiling Kit (MiLaboratory) was used to prepare UMI-labeled 5' RACE TRB cDNA libraries. TCRdb reprocessed the public reads and reports one entry per CDR3 protein sequence, without DNA. The table kept for this sample lists fewer than 95,000 distinct CDR3 sequences. Jointly, the top ten make up about 1% of the sample. Sequenced material: naive CXCR3- CD8+ T cells from blood. In the paper's terms, the cell subset or site label means: CD45RO-CCR7+CD27+CD95- naive CD8+ T cells lacking CXCR3 (TNR3-). The receptors stem from a human donor in good health. Some clones in this sample may be carry-over from other donors' samples.

This chain connects TRBV29-1 to TRBJ2-2; TCRdb's D call, TRBD1, is unchecked because there is no DNA. CDR3 length: 17 amino acids. The V gene's germline CDR1 is SQVTM and CDR2 ANQGSEA. Here the CDR3 reads CSVEEGGGYANTGELFF.

The chain combines TRBV28 with TRBJ2-3; the TCRdb D gene call, TRBD1, has no DNA to confirm it. The CDR3 spans 15 residues. From germline, CDR1 is MDHEN and CDR2 SYDVKM. The CDR3: CASSLGTPSTDTQYF.

The rearrangement links TRBV4-3 to TRBJ2-3; TCRdb's D call of TRBD2 is untestable without DNA. From germline, CDR1 is LGHNA and CDR2 YSLEER. CDR3 length: 15 residues. The CDR3 sequence: CASSQGGRSTDTQYF.

CDR3 protein: CASSLAQPYEQYF. This chain uses TRBV7-9 with TRBJ2-7. The CDR3 loop spans 13 amino acids. Germline V lookup: CDR1 SEHNR, CDR2 FQNEAQ (reference sequence). The full variable domain, with the rest looked up from reference TRBV7-9 and TRBJ2-7, is DTGVSQNPRHKITKRGQNVTFRCDPISEHNRLYWYRQTLGQGPEFLTYFQNEAQLEKSRLLSDRFSAERPKGSFSTLEIQRTEQGDSAMYLCASSLAQPYEQYFGPGTRLTVT.

Here the CDR3 reads CASSTGTAVDGLEQYF. V is TRBV5-1 and J is TRBJ2-7; the D call from TCRdb, TRBD1, cannot be confirmed without DNA. The CDR3 loop spans 16 amino acids. Germline CDR1 is SGHRS and CDR2 is YFSETQ.

This chain uses TRBV4-3 with TRBJ2-1. The CDR3 consists of 15 residues. In germline, CDR1 is LGHNA, CDR2 YSLEER. Here the CDR3 reads CASSQDSSSYNEQFF.

The chain joins TRBV3-1 to TRBJ2-1; lacking DNA, the TRBD1 call made by TCRdb goes unchecked. This CDR3 is built from 17 residues. Germline CDR1 and CDR2: LGHDT and YNNKEL (reference sequence). The chain's CDR3 is CASSQDQAPGEGDEQFF.

The CDR3 reads CASSYTTLNYEQYF. This chain links TRBV6-2 or TRBV6-3 with TRBJ2-7. In germline, CDR1 is MNHEY, CDR2 SVGEGT. This CDR3 has 14 amino acids.